These 9 T cell receptor beta chains were sequenced from one sample in a study of T-cell reconstitution after alpha-beta-depleted transplantation in children. The authors prepared the TCRbeta library with unique molecular identifiers. In TCRdb, the PCR reads were re-called with MiXCR into one record per CDR3 protein. The table has 600,000 to 700,000 distinct CDR3 sequences, around 13% seen once; the top ten hold around 0.76%. Source: PBMCs, taken before TCRalphabeta/CD19-depleted stem cell transplant. The receptors derive from a girl aged 2 to 10 with congenital amegakaryocytic thrombocytopenia, due to receive a stem cell transplant.

This clonotype was detected only a few times. The V call is TRBV7-2, the J call TRBJ2-3, with 8 nucleotides matching TRBD2. Looked up from germline, CDR1 is SGHTA and CDR2 is FQGNSA. There are 16 residues in the CDR3. The V segment lost 1 base and the J segment 4 bases; nucleotides outside the gene matches: 7. The CDR3 here is CASSLVPAGVADTQYF. The CDR3 DNA reads TGTGCCAGCAGCTTAGTTCCAGCGGGAGTGGCAGATACGCAGTATTTT.

This clonotype appeared a few times. This chain uses TRBV18 with TRBJ2-1; D is uncertain. The CDR3 covers 14 residues. Germline CDR1 KGHSH, CDR2 LQKENI. The V end lost 3 bases, the J end lost 3 bases, and 9 bases lay between the germline ends. Written as DNA, the CDR3 is TGTGCCAGCTCACCCCAAGACTTCTACAATGAGCAGTTCTTC. Its protein is CASSPQDFYNEQFF.

This clonotype was recorded at least ten times. The chain uses TRBV7-7 and TRBJ1-2; no definite D call. The V end lost 6 bases, the J end lost 4 bases, and 15 bases lay between the germline ends. This CDR3 comprises 14 residues. Germline CDR1 reads SSHAT; CDR2 reads FNYEAQ (reference sequence). In DNA, the CDR3 is TGTGCCAGCAGTCGGGTCGACGAGGGCTATGGCTACACCTTC. Its protein is CASSRVDEGYGYTF. The complete variable domain, with remaining parts taken from reference TRBV7-7 and TRBJ1-2, reads GAGVSQSPRYKVTKRGQDVTLRCDPISSHATLYWYQQALGQGPEFLTYFNYEAQPDKSGLPSDRFSAERPEGSISTLTIQRTEQRDSAMYRCASSRVDEGYGYTFGSGTRLTVV.

This clonotype was observed at least ten times. The chain joins TRBV7-2 to TRBJ2-3; TRBD1 agrees at 9 bases. CDR3 size: 16 residues. Looked up from germline, CDR1 is SGHTA and CDR2 is FQGNSA. The V segment lost 1 base and the J segment 2 bases; nucleotides outside the gene matches: 4. In nucleotides, the CDR3 is TGTGCCAGCAGCTTAGGCGGGACAGGGTTCACAGATACGCAGTATTTT. Amino acids: CASSLGGTGFTDTQYF.

This clonotype came up many times. This chain joins TRBV20-1 and TRBJ2-7; tentative D call: TRBD2 (6 bases). V was clipped by 6 bases and J by 0 bases, with 15 bases between them. The germline CDR1 and CDR2 sequences are DFQATT and SNEGSKA (reference sequence). CDR3 length equals 14 residues. The CDR3 coding sequence is TGCAGTGCCCCGGTCGGGGGTCCCTCCTACGAGCAGTACTTC. Its translation: CSAPVGGPSYEQYF.

This clonotype was seen many times. The gene calls are TRBV15 and TRBJ2-1, with 7 bases matching TRBD1. This CDR3 region has 16 residues. CDR1 and CDR2 (germline): LNHNV, YYDKDF (reference sequence). V was pared by 5 bases and J by 5 bases, with 12 bases of the junction left unmatched. CDR3 loop: CATSYAPGQRNNEQFF. In DNA, the CDR3 is TGTGCCACCAGCTACGCGCCGGGACAGCGAAACAATGAGCAGTTCTTC.

This clonotype was counted a single time. The chain recombines TRBV5-1 with TRBJ1-4; TRBD1 agrees at 7 bases. The CDR3 loop spans 18 amino acids. The germline V gene has CDR1 SGHRS and CDR2 YFSETQ. Trimming cost V 4 bases and J 0 bases; bases outside gene matches: 12. The CDR3 coding sequence is TGCGCCAGCAGCCTCGCTCGGGACAGCAAAACAACTAATGAAAAACTGTTTTTT. Its protein is CASSLARDSKTTNEKLFF.

The rearrangement links TRBV12-3 or TRBV12-4 to TRBJ2-3; TRBD2 is a possible D gene (5 bases). V shed 10 bases and J shed 0 bases, with 14 bases lying between them. The CDR3 length is 14 residues. In nucleotides, the CDR3 is TGTGCCACCCAGGACTCTGCTAGCACAGATACGCAGTATTTT. It yields the protein CATQDSASTDTQYF.

This clonotype was seen ten or more times. The gene calls are TRBV5-1 and TRBJ1-1; TRBD1 agrees at 7 bases. Germline V gene sequence: CDR1 SGHRS, CDR2 YFSETQ. The CDR3 is 14 residues long. J lost 3 bases, V lost 4 bases, and 6 bases had no gene match. The CDR3 is CASSRFRGDTEAFF. Written as DNA, the CDR3 is TGCGCCAGCAGCCGTTTCAGGGGGGACACTGAAGCTTTCTTT.